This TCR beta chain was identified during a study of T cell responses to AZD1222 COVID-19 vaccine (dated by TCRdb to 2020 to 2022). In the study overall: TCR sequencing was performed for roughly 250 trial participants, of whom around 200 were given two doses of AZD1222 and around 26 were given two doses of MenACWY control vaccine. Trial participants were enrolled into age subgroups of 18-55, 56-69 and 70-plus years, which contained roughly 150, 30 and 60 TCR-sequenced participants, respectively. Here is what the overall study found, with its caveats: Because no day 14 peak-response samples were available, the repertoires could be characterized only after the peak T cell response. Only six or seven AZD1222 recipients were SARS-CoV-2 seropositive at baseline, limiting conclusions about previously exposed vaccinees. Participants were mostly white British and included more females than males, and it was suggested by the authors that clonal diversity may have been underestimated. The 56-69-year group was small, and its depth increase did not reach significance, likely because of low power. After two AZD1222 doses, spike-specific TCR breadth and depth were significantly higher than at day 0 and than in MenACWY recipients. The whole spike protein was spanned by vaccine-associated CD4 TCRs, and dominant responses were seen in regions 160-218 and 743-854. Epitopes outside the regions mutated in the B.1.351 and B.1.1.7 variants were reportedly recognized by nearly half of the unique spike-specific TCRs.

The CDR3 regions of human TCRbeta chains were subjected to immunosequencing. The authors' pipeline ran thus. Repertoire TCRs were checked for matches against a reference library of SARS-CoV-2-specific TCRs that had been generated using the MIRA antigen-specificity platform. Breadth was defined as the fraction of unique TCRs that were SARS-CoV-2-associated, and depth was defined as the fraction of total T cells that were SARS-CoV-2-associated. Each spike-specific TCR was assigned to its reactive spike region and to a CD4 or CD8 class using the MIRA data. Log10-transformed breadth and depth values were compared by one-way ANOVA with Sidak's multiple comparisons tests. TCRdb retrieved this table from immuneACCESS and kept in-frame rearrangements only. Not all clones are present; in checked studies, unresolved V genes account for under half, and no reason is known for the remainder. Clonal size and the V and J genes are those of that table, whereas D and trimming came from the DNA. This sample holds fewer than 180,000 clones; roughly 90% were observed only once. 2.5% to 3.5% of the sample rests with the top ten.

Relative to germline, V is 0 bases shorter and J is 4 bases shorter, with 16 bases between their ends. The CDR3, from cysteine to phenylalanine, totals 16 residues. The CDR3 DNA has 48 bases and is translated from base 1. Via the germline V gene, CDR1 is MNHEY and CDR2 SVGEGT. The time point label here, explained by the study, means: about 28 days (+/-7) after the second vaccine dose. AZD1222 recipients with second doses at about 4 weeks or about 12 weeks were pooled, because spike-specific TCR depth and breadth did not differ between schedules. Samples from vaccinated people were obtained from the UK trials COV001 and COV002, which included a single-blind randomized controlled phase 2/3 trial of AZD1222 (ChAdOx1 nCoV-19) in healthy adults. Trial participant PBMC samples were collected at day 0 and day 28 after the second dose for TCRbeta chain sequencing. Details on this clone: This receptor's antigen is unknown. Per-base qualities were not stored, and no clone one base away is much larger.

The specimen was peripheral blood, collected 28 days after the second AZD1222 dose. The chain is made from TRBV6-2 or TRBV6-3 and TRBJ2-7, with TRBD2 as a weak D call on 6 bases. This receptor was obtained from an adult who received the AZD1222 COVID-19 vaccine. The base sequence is TGTGCCAGCAGTTACTCGGGGCAAATGGCGGGATACGAGCAGTACTTC. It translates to CASSYSGQMAGYEQYF.